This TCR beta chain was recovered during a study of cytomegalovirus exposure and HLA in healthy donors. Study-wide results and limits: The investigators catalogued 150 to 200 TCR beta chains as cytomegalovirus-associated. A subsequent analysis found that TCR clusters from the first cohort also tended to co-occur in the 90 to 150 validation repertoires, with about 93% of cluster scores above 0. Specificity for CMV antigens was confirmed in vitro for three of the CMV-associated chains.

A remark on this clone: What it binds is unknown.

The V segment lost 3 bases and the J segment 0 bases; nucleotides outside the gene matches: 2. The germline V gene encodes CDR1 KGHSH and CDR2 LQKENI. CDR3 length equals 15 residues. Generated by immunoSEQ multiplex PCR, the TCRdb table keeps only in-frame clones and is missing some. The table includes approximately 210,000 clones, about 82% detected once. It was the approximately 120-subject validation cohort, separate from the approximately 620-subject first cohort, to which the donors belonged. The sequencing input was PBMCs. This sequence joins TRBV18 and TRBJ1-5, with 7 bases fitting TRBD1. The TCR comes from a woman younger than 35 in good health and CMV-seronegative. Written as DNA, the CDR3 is TGTGCCAGCTCACCGGGACAGTATAGCAATCAGCCCCAGCATTTT. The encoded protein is CASSPGQYSNQPQHF.